The TCR beta chain described here comes from a study of T-cell reconstitution after alpha-beta-depleted transplantation in children (dated by TCRdb to 2016 to 2017). Regarding the complete study: The study quantitatively tracked T-cell immune reconstitution after TCRalphabeta/CD19-depleted allogeneic hematopoietic cell transplantation in children using TCR repertoire profiling. Summary of the overall study and its limitations: In some patients, the high TCRbeta diversity seen at day 60 was put down to recipient T cells and intrathymic progenitors that had survived conditioning. The apparently early recovery of alphabetaT-cell counts about two months after transplant reportedly depended on only several hundred rapidly expanded clones that came from non-depleted graft cells. Over subsequent months, a decline in hyperexpanded clone frequencies was noted, and after one year, T-cell counts and TCRbeta diversity were mostly ascribed to newly produced T cells.

What this sample's treatment or condition label stands for: allogeneic hematopoietic cell transplantation with graft depleted of TCRalphabeta T cells and CD19 B cells. The transplant recipients were children given TCRalphabeta/CD19-depleted allogeneic hematopoietic cell grafts. As to this clonotype: Its specific antigen is unknown. Base quality data are lacking; no much larger clone is found one base away.

Preparation of the library involved PCR. Sequencing relied on an Illumina HiSeq 2500. To normalize quantification of the TCRbeta repertoire, the TCR libraries were built with molecular barcoding that relied on unique molecular identifiers. Starting from the raw public reads, TCRdb applied fastp trimming at Q25, assembled clones with MiXCR and retained in-frame beta chains. Identical CDR3 proteins give one entry, which carries the most common genes and DNA. The sample records roughly 790,000 distinct CDR3 sequences, roughly 16% of which are singletons. The ten largest clones capture approximately 5% of the sample. The sequence was collected from a male patient younger than 18 who had a stem cell transplant for acute lymphoblastic leukemia, so the T cells may come from the graft donor. The sequencing here drew on PBMCs, mostly from graft donor cells, taken 360 days after TCRalphabeta/CD19-depleted stem cell transplant.

This receptor has the CDR3 CASSERGSKNIQYF. At the DNA level, the sequence is TGTGCCAGCAGTGAGAGGGGGTCCAAAAACATTCAGTACTTC. This chain is built from TRBV2 and TRBJ2-4; a tentative D match to TRBD1 spans 6 bases. CDR1 and CDR2 (SNHLY, FYNNEI) derive from the germline V gene. V lost 3 bases and J lost 2 bases; the stretch between them is 8 bases long. Inclusive of the bounding cysteine and phenylalanine, the CDR3 is 14 residues long. The only DNA kept is the CDR3, 42 bases in frame from the first base.